A single sample is the source of the 22 T cell receptor beta chains below, sequenced in a study of T-cell memory formation after mild COVID-19. TCRdb reprocessed the 5' RACE reads with MiXCR, giving one entry per CDR3 protein. The table shows fewer than 400,000 distinct CDR3 sequences, with approximately 13% occurring only once. Sequencing was carried out using PBMCs or a T cell subset sorted from them (not recorded which). The receptors come from a man between 18 and 29 years old who had mild COVID-19 (a few samples of this study predate the infection). Cell type and time point are not known.

V usage is TRBV6-2 or TRBV6-3 and J usage is TRBJ2-3; no reliable D call. V was cut by 2 bases and J by 4 bases, with 4 bases left in between. CDR3 size: 12 residues. Germline V CDR1 and CDR2: MNHEY, SVGEGT. In nucleotides, the CDR3 is TGTGCCAGCAGTTACGGCCCAGATACGCAGTATTTT. It translates to CASSYGPDTQYF.

V gene TRBV7-2 combines with J gene TRBJ2-1, with 10 positions matching TRBD2. This CDR3 has 15 residues. V lost 5 bases, J lost 10 bases, and 11 bases stayed unmatched. Germline V CDR1 and CDR2: SGHTA, FQGNSA. In DNA, the CDR3 is TGTGCCAGCAGCCTAGGGCTAGCGGGGGTCCCCGAGCAGTTCTTC. It encodes CASSLGLAGVPEQFF.

CDR3: CASSRDTTGELFF. CDR3 nucleotide sequence: TGTGCCAGCAGCCGGGACACAACCGGGGAGCTGTTTTTT. The V call is TRBV25-1, the J call TRBJ2-2; D is possibly TRBD1 (6 bases). The germline CDR1 and CDR2 sequences are MGHDK and SYGVNS. V lost 6 bases and J 5 bases, leaving 10 bases between the germline ends. CDR3 length: 13 residues. Complete variable domain (other parts from reference TRBV25-1 and TRBJ2-2): EADIYQTPRYLVIGTGKKITLECSQTMGHDKMYWYQQDPGMELHLIHYSYGVNSTEKGDLSSESTVSRIRTEHFPLTLESARPSHTSQYLCASSRDTTGELFFGEGSRLTVL.

The V and J genes are TRBV4-2 and TRBJ1-2; D is unclear. From germline, CDR1 is LGHNA and CDR2 YNFKEQ. Trimming left V 11 bases short and J 8 bases short, with 18 bases between. The CDR3 contains 12 residues. The CDR3 DNA sequence: TGTGCCTCCGGGTTTGACGGCCGGGGCTACACCTTC. This encodes CASGFDGRGYTF.

This clonotype was recorded many times. The CDR3 DNA is TGCGCCAGCAGCCAAGAGAGTAGCGGGGGGTACAATGAGCAGTTCTTC. Translating gives CASSQESSGGYNEQFF. The chain uses TRBV4-3 and TRBJ2-1, with TRBD2 identical over 10 bases. This CDR3 comprises 16 residues. In germline, CDR1 is LGHNA, CDR2 YSLEER. The V and J ends lost 0 bases and 4 bases, in that order; junction bases with no gene match: 3.

The genes are TRBV24-1 and TRBJ2-3, with TRBD1 identical over 9 bases. The germline V gene has CDR1 KGHDR and CDR2 SFDVKD. CDR3 length: 14 residues. V shed 7 bases, J shed 5 bases, and the junction held 6 bases outside the gene matches. CDR3 sequence: CATSRGTGIDTQYF. The CDR3 DNA is TGTGCCACCAGCCGGGGGACAGGGATAGATACGCAGTATTTT.

The rearrangement joins TRBV6-5 to TRBJ1-2; TRBD1 agrees at 8 bases. The CDR3 runs 14 residues. From germline, CDR1 is MNHEY and CDR2 SVGAGI. Trimming at V came to 4 bases and at J to 4 bases, leaving 5 bases not matched to a gene. CDR3 in DNA: TGTGCCAGCAGTTCACAGGGGGTATTCTATGGCTACACCTTC. Its protein product is CASSSQGVFYGYTF.

The chain employs TRBV19 and TRBJ2-3, with a possible D match to TRBD2 (5 bases). The germline V gene encodes CDR1 LNHDA and CDR2 SQIVND (reference sequence). The CDR3 runs 14 residues. V lost 2 bases and J 6 bases, leaving 12 bases between the germline ends. CDR3 DNA: TGTGCCAGTAGTATATCGAGGGCAACGGATACGCAGTATTTT. As protein: CASSISRATDTQYF. Together with reference TRBV19 and TRBJ2-3, the CDR3 gives the full variable domain: DGGITQSPKYLFRKEGQNVTLSCEQNLNHDAMYWYRQDPGQGLRLIYYSQIVNDFQKGDIAEGYSVSREKKESFPLTVTSAQKNPTAFYLCASSISRATDTQYFGPGTRLTVL.

This clonotype appeared many times. The chain joins TRBV7-6 to TRBJ2-2; D uncertain. Germline assignment: CDR1 SGHVS and CDR2 FNYEAQ. CDR3 length: 10 amino acids. V was clipped by 8 bases and J by 8 bases, with 6 bases between them. The CDR3 coding sequence is TGTGCCAGCCTCTGGGGGGAGCTGTTTTTT. It encodes CASLWGELFF. Based on the CDR3 plus reference TRBV7-6 and TRBJ2-2, the full variable domain is GAGVSQSPRYKVTKRGQDVALRCDPISGHVSLYWYRQALGQGPEFLTYFNYEAQQDKSGLPNDRFSAERPEGSISTLTIQRTEQRDSAMYRCASLWGELFFGEGSRLTVL.

The genes are TRBV4-3 and TRBJ1-4; no clear D gene. Germline lookup yields CDR1 LGHNA and CDR2 YSLEER. Trimming left V 0 bases short and J 11 bases short, with 19 bases between. The CDR3 consists of 16 residues. This chain's CDR3 is CASSQERQGAARKLFF. In DNA form, the CDR3 reads TGCGCCAGCAGCCAAGAACGACAAGGAGCGGCTCGGAAACTGTTTTTT.

This clonotype was counted many times. The chain is built from TRBV4-2 and TRBJ2-5; TRBD1 matches 8 bases. The CDR3 consists of 15 residues. Germline V gene sequence: CDR1 LGHNA, CDR2 YNFKEQ. The V and J ends lost 3 bases and 3 bases, in that order; junction bases with no gene match: 6. CDR3 bases: TGTGCCAGCAGCCAGCGGGACAGGTCCAAAGAGACCCAGTACTTC. This sequence encodes CASSQRDRSKETQYF.

This clonotype was counted many times. The chain employs TRBV5-1 and TRBJ2-1; D tentatively fits TRBD1 or TRBD2 (5 bases each). Germline CDR1 is SGHRS and CDR2 is YFSETQ. Deletions cut 1 base from V and 4 bases from J, with 12 bases between. The length of the CDR3 is 15 residues. The CDR3 region is CASSLNGAGYNEQFF. The CDR3 DNA follows: TGCGCCAGCAGCTTGAACGGGGCCGGTTACAATGAGCAGTTCTTC.

This clonotype was picked up a small number of times. The V call is TRBV27, the J call TRBJ1-2, with unresolved D. Germline-derived CDR1 and CDR2 are MNHEY and SMNVEV (reference sequence). Trimming shortened V by 8 bases and J by 0 bases, and 10 bases separated the two germline ends. This CDR3 comprises 13 residues. Written as DNA, the CDR3 is TGTGCCAGCGCTCTGACGTCTAACTATGGCTACACCTTC. Its translation: CASALTSNYGYTF.

This clonotype was picked up a small number of times. This chain links TRBV5-1 with TRBJ1-5, with TRBD1 identical over 10 bases. Germline V lookup: CDR1 SGHRS, CDR2 YFSETQ. The trim removed 4 bases at V and 7 bases at J, leaving 5 bases unmatched. There are 14 residues in the CDR3. CDR3: CASSPTGGRQPQHF. DNA of the CDR3: TGCGCCAGCAGCCCGACAGGGGGCCGGCAGCCCCAGCATTTT. Supplemented by reference TRBV5-1 and TRBJ1-5, the full variable domain reads KAGVTQTPRYLIKTRGQQVTLSCSPISGHRSVSWYQQTPGQGLQFLFEYFSETQRNKGNFPGRFSGRQFSNSRSEMNVSTLELGDSALYLCASSPTGGRQPQHFGDGTRLSIL.

This chain uses TRBV20-1 with TRBJ1-4, with unresolved D. Germline CDR1 DFQATT, CDR2 SNEGSKA (reference sequence). The CDR3 extends over 16 amino acids. Trimming cost V 3 bases and J 5 bases, with 19 bases left between them. The CDR3 reads CSASPRLEGGNEKLFF. The CDR3 nucleotides are TGCAGTGCTAGCCCCCGGCTGGAGGGAGGGAATGAAAAACTGTTTTTT.

CDR3 sequence reads: CASSPTSGTNSPLHF. For the CDR3, the DNA is TGTGCCAGCAGCCCCACTTCGGGGACCAATTCACCCCTCCACTTT. The rearrangement joins TRBV7-2 to TRBJ1-6; D may be TRBD1 (5 bases). The CDR3 runs to 15 residues. Trimming stripped 5 bases from V and 7 bases from J, with 15 bases between. Germline CDR1 is SGHTA and CDR2 is FQGNSA.

This clonotype was recorded at least ten times. This sequence joins TRBV7-2 and TRBJ1-1; no reliable D call. CDR3 length: 13 amino acids. Trimming shortened V by 5 bases and J by 0 bases, and 7 bases separated the two germline ends. Looked up from germline, CDR1 is SGHTA and CDR2 is FQGNSA. The CDR3 sequence is CASSLVVNTEAFF. CDR3 nucleotides: TGTGCCAGCAGCCTAGTAGTGAACACTGAAGCTTTCTTT.

The V gene is TRBV28, the J gene TRBJ2-5; D call uncertain. V lost 6 bases and J 5 bases, leaving 10 bases between the germline ends. The CDR3 runs to 12 residues. Germline CDR1 and CDR2: MDHEN and SYDVKM. The CDR3 sequence is CASSQQRETQYF. CDR3 DNA: TGTGCCAGCAGCCAACAAAGGGAGACCCAGTACTTC.

The table lists this clonotype with a few counts. The chain is built from TRBV5-6 and TRBJ2-3; D tentatively fits TRBD1 or TRBD2 (5 bases each). Germline V gene sequence: CDR1 SGHDT, CDR2 YYEEEE. Trimming removed 0 bases from V and 6 bases from J, with 14 bases in between. The CDR3 loop spans 15 amino acids. The CDR3 loop reads CASSLATAQRDTQYF. The CDR3 DNA reads as TGTGCCAGCAGCTTGGCGACAGCCCAGCGGGATACGCAGTATTTT.

This clonotype showed up just a few times. The V gene is TRBV5-6, the J gene TRBJ1-3, with 7 bases matching TRBD1. The CDR3 runs 14 residues. Germline V CDR1 and CDR2: SGHDT, YYEEEE. The V and J ends lost 4 bases and 2 bases, in that order; junction bases with no gene match: 3. The chain's CDR3 is CASSPTGTGNTIYF. Written as DNA, the CDR3 is TGTGCCAGCAGCCCGACAGGGACTGGAAACACCATATATTTT.

The chain is built from TRBV29-1 and TRBJ1-1; tentatively, D is TRBD1 (5 bases). Trimming stripped 3 bases from V and 4 bases from J, with 6 bases between. Germline values: CDR1 SQVTM, CDR2 ANQGSEA. This CDR3 has 11 residues. The CDR3 reads CSVDGGTEAFF. CDR3 bases: TGCAGCGTTGATGGGGGCACTGAAGCTTTCTTT.

V usage is TRBV9 and J usage is TRBJ1-6; D is unclear. The CDR3 is 17 residues long. Trimming shortened V by 4 bases and J by 3 bases, and 17 bases separated the two germline ends. The germline CDR1 and CDR2 sequences are SGDLS and YYNGEE. DNA of the CDR3: TGTGCCAGCAGCTCAGACGGCGTGAAGAACTATAATTCACCCCTCCACTTT. It translates to CASSSDGVKNYNSPLHF.